One and the same sample provided the 22 T cell receptor beta chains below, sequenced in a study of OX40 agonist ivuxolimab in advanced cancers. Using immunoSEQ multiplex PCR, the repertoire was profiled, and TCRdb retains in-frame clones only, with some absent. The sample includes 28,000 or so clones, approximately 90% seen only once; the top ten take 26%. The sample in question was CD4+ or CD8+ T cells sorted from blood, obtained in a trial of the OX40 agonist ivuxolimab. All receptors come from an adult with an advanced solid tumor such as melanoma, head and neck, liver or kidney cancer.

The chain carries TRBV4-3 and TRBJ2-7; D gene unclear. V dropped 0 bases and J dropped 4 bases, with 19 bases sitting between them. Germline CDR1 LGHNA, CDR2 YSLEER. The CDR3 has 17 residues. This chain's CDR3 is CASSQDPGATPQYEQYF. The CDR3 DNA follows: TGCGCCAGCAGCCAAGATCCCGGCGCCACGCCCCAATACGAGCAGTACTTC.

V is TRBV2 and J is TRBJ2-3; D is possibly TRBD1 or TRBD2 (5 bases each). Trimming cost V 2 bases and J 0 bases, with 18 bases left between them. CDR1 is SNHLY, CDR2 FYNNEI, per germline. CDR3 size: 18 residues. CDR3: CASSETGTQVASTDTQYF. CDR3 bases: TGTGCCAGCAGTGAAACCGGGACGCAGGTAGCTAGCACAGATACGCAGTATTTT.

A single count supports this clone. CDR3 nucleotides: TGTGCCAGCAGTTTTGGGTCACTTCCCCACGAGCAGTACTTC. Translation: CASSFGSLPHEQYF. The chain couples TRBV27 to TRBJ2-7; D unclear. Germline CDR1 is MNHEY and CDR2 is SMNVEV (reference sequence). This CDR3 spans 14 amino acids. V lost 3 bases to trimming and J lost 5 bases, with 14 bases between them.

The rearrangement links TRBV10-3 to TRBJ1-3; D is unclear. The V and J ends lost 2 bases and 0 bases respectively, with 11 bases between them. The CDR3 loop spans 16 amino acids. Looked up from germline, CDR1 is ENHRY and CDR2 is SYGVKD. The CDR3, as DNA: TGTGCCATCAGTGAGGGACCTATCGCCTCTGGAAACACCATATATTTT. It translates to CAISEGPIASGNTIYF.

V and J are TRBV2 and TRBJ2-3, with 7 bases matching TRBD2. The ends lost 8 bases at V and 2 bases at J; junction bases unmatched: 4. CDR1 and CDR2 from the germline V gene are SNHLY and FYNNEI. The CDR3 consists of 13 residues. The CDR3 sequence is CASHGGNTDTQYF. In DNA form, the CDR3 reads TGTGCCAGCCACGGGGGGAACACAGATACGCAGTATTTT.

The V and J genes are TRBV27 and TRBJ2-7; D is unresolved. This CDR3 comprises 13 residues. CDR1 is MNHEY, CDR2 SMNVEV, per germline (reference sequence). V lost 7 bases to trimming and J lost 3 bases, with 13 bases between them. CDR3 residues: CASIDLSHYEQYF. Here the CDR3 DNA reads TGTGCCAGCATCGACCTTAGCCACTACGAGCAGTACTTC.

This chain connects TRBV9 to TRBJ1-3, with 8 bases that match TRBD1. With 3 bases clipped from V and 1 base from J, the junction kept 6 bases outside the gene matches. Germline V gene lookup returns CDR1 SGDLS and CDR2 YYNGEE. This CDR3 comprises 16 residues. CDR3 loop: CASSDPGGTSGNTIYF. CDR3 sequence (DNA): TGTGCCAGCAGCGATCCAGGGGGCACATCTGGAAACACCATATATTTT.

The chain carries TRBV6-5 and TRBJ2-7; D uncertain. This CDR3 contains 11 residues. Trimming pared 2 bases from V and 6 bases from J, leaving 5 bases between. Germline V gene lookup returns CDR1 MNHEY and CDR2 SVGAGI. The CDR3 region has the DNA TGTGCCAGCAGTTACCCCACCGAGCAGTACTTC. This encodes CASSYPTEQYF.

In nucleotides, the CDR3 is TGTGCCACCGGTACCTACGAGCAGTACTTC. This gives the protein CATGTYEQYF. The chain has TRBV27 and TRBJ2-7; no clear D. The CDR3 spans 10 residues. V was trimmed by 10 bases and J by 2 bases, leaving 6 bases between them. Germline V gene sequence: CDR1 MNHEY, CDR2 SMNVEV (reference sequence).

This clone has a single count. The chain combines TRBV6-6 with TRBJ2-7, with D tentatively TRBD2 (6 bases). CDR1 and CDR2 from the germline V gene are MNHNY and SVGAGI (reference sequence). The V end was cut by 3 bases, the J end by 3 bases, with 12 bases between. The CDR3 spans 14 residues. The CDR3 protein is CASSYGREYYEQYF. The CDR3 DNA reads as TGTGCCAGCAGTTATGGCCGGGAGTACTACGAGCAGTACTTC.

The rearrangement uses TRBV27 and TRBJ1-1; 10 positions match TRBD1. This CDR3 spans 15 amino acids. Trimming cost V 4 bases and J 11 bases; bases outside gene matches: 13. Germline V CDR1 and CDR2: MNHEY, SMNVEV (reference sequence). The CDR3: CASSSPVDRGRKAFF. The CDR3, as DNA: TGTGCCAGCAGTTCCCCGGTCGACAGGGGGCGCAAGGCTTTCTTT.

The rearrangement uses TRBV28 and TRBJ2-5; no reliable D call. Trimming pared 3 bases from V and 2 bases from J, leaving 16 bases between. The germline CDR1 and CDR2 sequences are MDHEN and SYDVKM. The CDR3 has 16 residues. The CDR3 loop is CASSFLLGLSQETQYF. The CDR3 DNA reads TGTGCCAGCAGTTTTCTCCTCGGGCTATCACAAGAGACCCAGTACTTC.

This chain uses TRBV27 with TRBJ1-5, with TRBD1 as a possible D gene (5 bases). Germline V gives CDR1 MNHEY, CDR2 SMNVEV (reference sequence). The ends were cut back, 6 bases at V and 7 bases at J, with 22 bases in the middle. There are 16 residues in the CDR3. The CDR3 DNA follows: TGTGCCAGCAGACCCCAGGGCCCTATTGTAAAACAGCCCCAGCATTTT. It yields the protein CASRPQGPIVKQPQHF.

The chain recombines TRBV28 with TRBJ1-5; D remains ambiguous. Germline V gene sequence: CDR1 MDHEN, CDR2 SYDVKM. The germline V and J ends were trimmed by 2 bases and 2 bases, with 7 bases remaining between them. The CDR3 sequence is 14 residues long. The CDR3 loop reads CASSLGQRNQPQHF. The DNA of the CDR3 is TGTGCCAGCAGTTTAGGCCAGCGCAATCAGCCCCAGCATTTT.

Here the CDR3 reads CASSSTGGEQYF. The DNA of the CDR3 is TGTGCCAGCAGTTCCACAGGGGGCGAGCAGTACTTC. The chain uses TRBV27 and TRBJ2-7; TRBD1 agrees at 8 bases. The CDR3 consists of 12 residues. CDR1 and CDR2 (germline): MNHEY, SMNVEV (reference sequence). The V gene end was trimmed by 4 bases and the J gene end by 6 bases; junction bases not matched to a gene: 2.

The chain recombines TRBV30 with TRBJ1-2; 8 nucleotides agree with TRBD1. The V gene's germline CDR1 is GTSNPN and CDR2 SVGIG (reference sequence). The V gene end was trimmed by 3 bases and the J gene end by 4 bases; junction bases not matched to a gene: 10. This CDR3 is 15 amino acids long. The CDR3 sequence: CAWRNPGGSGYGYTF. DNA for the CDR3: TGTGCCTGGAGGAATCCAGGGGGCTCGGGCTATGGCTACACCTTC.

This clone was seen once. This chain links TRBV27 with TRBJ2-3; tentatively, D is TRBD2 (5 bases). The CDR3 covers 15 residues. The germline V gene has CDR1 MNHEY and CDR2 SMNVEV (reference sequence). V dropped 1 base and J dropped 4 bases, with 12 bases sitting between them. The CDR3 is CASSLWAGEADTQYF. The CDR3 DNA sequence: TGTGCCAGCAGTTTATGGGCGGGTGAGGCAGATACGCAGTATTTT.

This chain links TRBV18 with TRBJ1-2; TRBD1 agrees at 10 bases. CDR1 KGHSH and CDR2 LQKENI come from the germline V gene. V lost 2 bases, J lost 4 bases, and 7 bases stayed unmatched. The CDR3 loop spans 16 amino acids. CDR3 sequence (DNA): TGTGCCAGCTCACCAGGGACAGGGGCGGACGTCTATGGCTACACCTTC. Translated, it gives CASSPGTGADVYGYTF.

The gene calls are TRBV19 and TRBJ2-7, with TRBD1 identical over 9 bases. Looked up from germline, CDR1 is LNHDA and CDR2 is SQIVND (reference sequence). This CDR3 comprises 15 residues. Trimming took 3 bases from V and 3 from J; bases not matched to a gene: 6. DNA for the CDR3: TGTGCCAGTAGTATTTGGGGACAGGGAATCTACGAGCAGTACTTC. Translated, it gives CASSIWGQGIYEQYF. The variable domain in full, with the rest retrieved from reference TRBV19 and TRBJ2-7, is DGGITQSPKYLFRKEGQNVTLSCEQNLNHDAMYWYRQDPGQGLRLIYYSQIVNDFQKGDIAEGYSVSREKKESFPLTVTSAQKNPTAFYLCASSIWGQGIYEQYFGPGTRLTVT.

The chain uses TRBV6-4 and TRBJ2-1; TRBD1 agrees at 7 bases. The germline CDR1 and CDR2 sequences are MRHNA and SNTAGT. V shed 1 base and J 1 base; nucleotides not matched to a gene: 7. The CDR3 runs 17 residues. The CDR3 spells CASSDLYRGGSYNEQFF. The CDR3 DNA reads as TGTGCCAGCAGTGACTTGTACAGGGGTGGATCCTACAATGAGCAGTTCTTC.

The chain links TRBV7-9 to TRBJ2-1; no reliable D call. In germline, CDR1 is SEHNR, CDR2 FQNEAQ (reference sequence). Trimming took off 2 bases at V and 9 bases at J, with 5 bases between the two ends. This CDR3 has 11 residues. CDR3 amino acids: CASSLISEQFF. DNA for the CDR3: TGTGCCAGCAGCTTAATTAGTGAGCAGTTCTTC.

This clone turned up a few times. The chain links TRBV13 to TRBJ1-2; 9 bases fit TRBD1. The CDR3 totals 13 residues. Trimming removed 5 bases from V and 8 bases from J; junction bases left unmatched: 6. Germline V gene lookup returns CDR1 PRHDT and CDR2 FYEKMQ (reference sequence). CDR3 in amino acids: CASSAGTGHGYTF. The CDR3 coding sequence is TGTGCCAGCAGCGCCGGGACAGGGCACGGCTACACCTTC.